The present TCR beta chain was sequenced within a study of blood T cell repertoires in COVID-19. Germline V gene sequence: CDR1 MNHEY, CDR2 SVGEGT. V lost 0 bases and J 5 bases, leaving 10 bases between the germline ends. This CDR3 region has 15 residues. In the study's own analysis: Researchers report that nucleated cell counts were estimated from reference gene primer amplification. Some clones are missing from TCRdb's copy, which holds only in-frame ones; the method was immunoSEQ multiplex PCR. V and J calls and clone size follow that table, whereas D and trimming were derived from the DNA. The sample consists of some 350,000 clones, 65% to 85% of them appearing once.

The sequenced sample was peripheral blood. The rearrangement joins TRBV6-2 or TRBV6-3 to TRBJ1-4; D is unclear. This clonotype originated in a man aged 25-45 years with active or convalescent COVID-19. The CDR3 here is CASSYSGALNEKLFF. The CDR3 DNA follows: TGTGCCAGCAGTTACTCAGGAGCGTTGAATGAAAAACTGTTTTTT.